This T cell receptor (beta chain) was identified during a study of sequential checkpoint blockade in melanoma. Study-wide context: Arm A got nivolumab then ipilimumab; arm B the reverse, 1:1. After both sequences, patients received maintenance nivolumab.

Germline assignment: CDR1 MGHRA and CDR2 YSYEKL. The CDR3 runs 14 residues. Trimming took 3 bases from V and 3 from J; bases not matched to a gene: 5. Using immunoSEQ multiplex PCR, the repertoire was profiled, and TCRdb retains in-frame clones only, with some absent. The repertoire consists of about 32,000 clones, with roughly 85% occurring once and the leading ten covering about 18%. Treatment denoted: randomized to nivolumab then ipilimumab (arm A) or the reverse (arm B). Sorted cells were live CD3+CD8+, lacking CD19 and CD56, from PBMCs. The source was CD8+ T cells sorted from blood (inferred from file names), collected from a patient given nivolumab and ipilimumab in sequence. The V call is TRBV4-1, the J call TRBJ2-7; 7 bases fit TRBD1. The receptor was isolated from a human donor with melanoma. The CDR3 DNA is TGCGCCAGCAGCCAGACAGGGAATCTCTACGAGCAGTACTTC. This codes for CASSQTGNLYEQYF.